One sample yielded the 3 T cell receptor beta chains listed below, sequenced in a study of CD8 T cells in Susac syndrome. A quantity of roughly 0.5 to 1 ug RNA underwent reverse transcription using random hexamers. TCRdb re-derived calls from the immunoSEQ multiplex PCR reads in MiXCR, one entry per CDR3 protein. The sample records around 300,000 distinct CDR3 sequences, approximately 90% being singletons. Sequencing was performed on CD8+ T cells from PBMCs. These receptor sequences come from a human donor with multiple sclerosis.

With respect to this clonotype: The CDR3 does not end in the conserved phenylalanine or tryptophan, so this is likely a read error. The chain carries TRBV7-9 and TRBJ1-1, with 8 nucleotides matching TRBD1. Trimming cost V 3 bases and J 0 bases; bases outside gene matches: 3. The germline CDR1 and CDR2 sequences are SEHNR and FQNEAQ (reference sequence). This CDR3 contains 15 residues. CDR3 region: CASSFGQGMNTEAFS. CDR3 DNA: TGTGCCAGCAGCTTTGGACAGGGAATGAACACTGAAGCTTTCTCT.

This chain connects TRBV7-9 to TRBJ1-2, with 7 bases identical to TRBD1. Germline V gene lookup returns CDR1 SEHNR and CDR2 FQNEAQ (reference sequence). The CDR3 covers 15 residues. After removal of 5 bases from V and 4 bases from J, the junction contained 10 bases not matched to a gene. CDR3 sequence: CASSRGTARGYGYTF. The CDR3, as DNA: TGTGCCAGCAGCCGAGGGACAGCAAGAGGCTATGGCTACACCTTC. The full variable domain, in which reference TRBV7-9 and TRBJ1-2 provide the parts outside the CDR3, is DTGVSQNPRHKITKRGQNVTFRCDPISEHNRLYWYRQTLGQGPEFLTYFQNEAQLEKSRLLSDRFSAERPKGSFSTLEIQRTEQGDSAMYLCASSRGTARGYGYTFGSGTRLTVV.

The chain has TRBV30 and TRBJ2-7; TRBD2 is a possible D gene (6 bases). Trimming removed 0 bases from V and 2 bases from J, with 11 bases in between. The CDR3 contains 14 residues. Per the germline V gene, CDR1 is GTSNPN and CDR2 is SVGIG (reference sequence). The CDR3 loop reads CAWSVREIPYEQYF. In DNA form, the CDR3 reads TGTGCCTGGAGTGTGCGGGAAATACCCTACGAGCAGTACTTC. The full variable domain, in which reference TRBV30 and TRBJ2-7 provide the parts outside the CDR3, is SQTIHQWPATLVQPVGSPLSLECTVEGTSNPNLYWYRQAAGRGLQLLFYSVGIGQISSEVPQNLSASRPQDRQFILSSKKLLLSDSGFYLCAWSVREIPYEQYFGPGTRLTVT.